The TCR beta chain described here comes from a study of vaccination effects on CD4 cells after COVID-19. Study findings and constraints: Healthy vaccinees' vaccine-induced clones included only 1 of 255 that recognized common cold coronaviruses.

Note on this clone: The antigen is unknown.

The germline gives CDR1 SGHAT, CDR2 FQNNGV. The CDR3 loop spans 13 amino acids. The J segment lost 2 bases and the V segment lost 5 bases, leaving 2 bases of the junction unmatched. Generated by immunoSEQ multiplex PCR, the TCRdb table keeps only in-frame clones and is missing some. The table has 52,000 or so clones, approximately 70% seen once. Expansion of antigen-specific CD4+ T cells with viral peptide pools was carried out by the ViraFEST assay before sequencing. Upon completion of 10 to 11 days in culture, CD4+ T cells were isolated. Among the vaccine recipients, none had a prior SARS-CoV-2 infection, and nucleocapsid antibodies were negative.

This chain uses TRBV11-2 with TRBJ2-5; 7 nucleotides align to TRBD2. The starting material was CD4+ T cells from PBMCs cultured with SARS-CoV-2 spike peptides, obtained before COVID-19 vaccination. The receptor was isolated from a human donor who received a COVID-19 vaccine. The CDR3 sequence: CASSRLAQETQYF. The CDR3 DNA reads TGTGCCAGCAGCAGACTAGCTCAAGAGACCCAGTACTTC.